The 30 T cell receptor beta chains reported below all come from one sample, sequenced in a study of graft-versus-host responses after intestinal transplantation. Sequencing was performed with immunoSEQ multiplex PCR; in TCRdb, only in-frame clones are kept and a portion is missing. The sample consists of under 100,000 clones, 90% to 95% of them appearing once. Antigen specificity for these receptors is unknown. The sequenced sample was unstimulated CD8+ T cells sorted from spleen or lymph node cells, obtained before transplant. The source is a human donor who was the organ donor for an intestinal transplant.

This clone was picked up one time. The J gene is TRBJ2-1, the V gene TRBV19; perhaps TRBD2 as D (5 bases). The CDR3 has 15 residues. Germline-derived CDR1 and CDR2 are LNHDA and SQIVND (reference sequence). V was pared by 2 bases and J by 5 bases, with 13 bases between. In DNA, the CDR3 is TGTGCCAGTAGTATAACGGGGAGTGATCACAATGAGCAGTTCTTC. Its translation: CASSITGSDHNEQFF.

The chain uses TRBV4-1 and TRBJ2-1; 8 nucleotides align to TRBD2. J was trimmed by 5 bases and V by 3 bases; bases with no gene match: 9. Germline V gene lookup returns CDR1 MGHRA and CDR2 YSYEKL. The CDR3 runs 16 residues. CDR3 sequence (DNA): TGCGCCAGCAGCCAGCTTAGCGGGATAGCCAACAATGAGCAGTTCTTC. Protein: CASSQLSGIANNEQFF.

CDR3 protein: CASSFMFGTNEKLFF. The CDR3 DNA reads TGTGCCAGCAGCTTCATGTTTGGCACTAATGAAAAACTGTTTTTT. This chain connects TRBV7-6 to TRBJ1-4; unclear D gene. From germline, CDR1 is SGHVS and CDR2 FNYEAQ. Trimming stripped 3 bases from V and 2 bases from J, with 10 bases between. This CDR3 is 15 amino acids long.

Regarding this clone: This specimen includes other DNA sequences encoding the same CDR3. The rearrangement uses TRBV11-1 and TRBJ2-7; a weak D match, TRBD2 (6 bases). There are 14 residues in the CDR3. Trimming removed 3 bases at V and 1 base at J, with 10 bases between. Germline CDR1 is SGHAT and CDR2 is FQDESV (reference sequence). Written as DNA, the CDR3 is TGTGCCAGCAGCTTGAGCGGGCCTTCCTACGAGCAGTACTTC. Protein sequence: CASSLSGPSYEQYF.

This clone showed up just once. V gene TRBV7-9 combines with J gene TRBJ2-7, with D possibly matching TRBD2 (5 bases). The CDR3 is made up of 15 amino acids. Germline CDR1 is SEHNR and CDR2 is FQNEAQ (reference sequence). V lost 1 base, J lost 6 bases, and 16 bases lay in between. The chain's CDR3 is CASSLVRGSFGEQYF. The CDR3 bases are TGTGCCAGCAGCTTAGTACGTGGGAGTTTCGGCGAGCAGTACTTC.

The chain combines TRBV7-9 with TRBJ1-6, with 8 positions matching TRBD1. Germline assignment: CDR1 SEHNR and CDR2 FQNEAQ (reference sequence). This CDR3 has 17 amino acids. V trimming: 4 bases; J trimming: 7 bases; junction bases outside the gene matches: 12. The CDR3 spells CASSWPLAGGANSPLHF. The CDR3 nucleotides are TGTGCCAGCAGCTGGCCCCTCGCAGGGGGCGCAAATTCACCCCTCCACTTT.

This clone has just one count. This chain links TRBV28 with TRBJ2-7; 13 bases are a match to TRBD2. The germline V gene encodes CDR1 MDHEN and CDR2 SYDVKM. Unmatched junction bases numbered 8, after V lost 3 bases and J lost 3 bases. This CDR3 has 17 amino acids. The CDR3 DNA sequence: TGTGCCAGCAGTTTCACACTACGACTAGCGGGAGGCTACGAGCAGTACTTC. Its translation is CASSFTLRLAGGYEQYF.

The chain uses TRBV29-1 and TRBJ2-7, with 7 bases matching TRBD2. After removal of 7 bases from V and 4 bases from J, the junction contained 10 bases not matched to a gene. This CDR3 region has 13 residues. Germline loops: CDR1 SQVTM, CDR2 ANQGSEA. The CDR3 sequence: CSAGEGYTYEQYF. CDR3 nucleotide sequence: TGCAGCGCCGGGGAGGGTTACACTTACGAGCAGTACTTC.

The chain is built from TRBV6-5 and TRBJ2-1; D is uncertain. The germline V gene has CDR1 MNHEY and CDR2 SVGAGI. The CDR3 loop spans 15 amino acids. Deletions cut 0 bases from V and 0 bases from J, with 6 bases between. Here the CDR3 reads CASSYSESSYNEQFF. The CDR3 DNA reads TGTGCCAGCAGTTACTCGGAGAGCTCCTACAATGAGCAGTTCTTC.

This chain connects TRBV30 to TRBJ2-2; 11 bases fit TRBD1. Germline CDR1 reads GTSNPN; CDR2 reads SVGIG (reference sequence). The CDR3 extends over 15 amino acids. The V and J ends lost 3 bases and 4 bases, in that order; junction bases with no gene match: 4. CDR3 sequence: CAWRIGTGGTGELFF. DNA of the CDR3: TGTGCCTGGAGGATCGGGACAGGGGGCACCGGGGAGCTGTTTTTT.

The CDR3 loop reads CASSKLPGVGDTEAFF. The CDR3 DNA sequence: TGTGCCAGTTCCAAACTACCCGGGGTCGGGGACACTGAAGCTTTCTTT. This chain links TRBV27 with TRBJ1-1; D remains ambiguous. CDR3 length: 16 residues. With 9 bases removed from V and 3 bases from J, the gap between germline ends came to 23 bases. The germline CDR1 and CDR2 sequences are MNHEY and SMNVEV (reference sequence).

This rearrangement joins TRBV4-1 to TRBJ1-1; D gene unclear. V dropped 1 base and J dropped 1 base, with 16 bases sitting between them. This CDR3 contains 17 residues. Germline V gives CDR1 MGHRA, CDR2 YSYEKL. The chain's CDR3 is CASSQAPNFEGNTEAFF. DNA of the CDR3: TGCGCCAGCAGCCAAGCCCCTAATTTCGAGGGGAACACTGAAGCTTTCTTT.

The V call is TRBV20-1, the J call TRBJ1-1, with D uncertain. CDR1 is DFQATT and CDR2 is SNEGSKA in the germline V gene (reference sequence). This CDR3 has 11 residues. The V and J ends lost 6 bases and 11 bases respectively, with 16 bases between them. The chain's CDR3 is CSAPWGGWAFF. CDR3 sequence (DNA): TGCAGTGCCCCCTGGGGAGGGTGGGCTTTCTTT.

A remark on this clone: Its ends do not fully match the called genes, so a read error is possible. The rearrangement uses TRBV28 and TRBJ1-1; 10 positions agree with TRBD1. Germline lookup yields CDR1 MDHEN and CDR2 SYDVKM. The CDR3 has 15 amino acids. CDR3 sequence reads: CASSARTGGYTESFF. CDR3 coding DNA: TGTGCCAGCAGTGCTCGGACAGGGGGGTACACTGAATCTTTCTTT.

The chain combines TRBV9 with TRBJ1-4; a weak D match, TRBD1 (6 bases). This CDR3 contains 17 residues. V was clipped by 0 bases and J by 0 bases, with 12 bases between them. The germline CDR1 and CDR2 sequences are SGDLS and YYNGEE. CDR3 protein: CASSVDTGGATNEKLFF. The CDR3, as DNA: TGTGCCAGCAGCGTAGATACGGGGGGCGCAACTAATGAAAAACTGTTTTTT. The full variable domain, completed using reference TRBV9 and TRBJ1-4, is DSGVTQTPKHLITATGQRVTLRCSPRSGDLSVYWYQQSLDQGLQFLIQYYNGEERAKGNILERFSAQQFPDLHSELNLSSLELGDSALYFCASSVDTGGATNEKLFFGSGTQLSVL.

The V gene is TRBV13, the J gene TRBJ2-1; perhaps TRBD1 as D (6 bases). The CDR3 is 15 residues long. V shed 5 bases and J shed 9 bases, with 20 bases lying between them. In germline, CDR1 is PRHDT, CDR2 FYEKMQ (reference sequence). CDR3 in DNA: TGTGCCAGCAGCCCACCCTCCCTGCTAGGGGGTGAGCAGTTCTTC. Amino acids: CASSPPSLLGGEQFF.

This chain connects TRBV28 to TRBJ2-7; D may be TRBD1 (5 bases). CDR3 length equals 12 residues. The germline V and J ends were trimmed by 7 bases and 6 bases, with 13 bases remaining between them. Germline V gene data show CDR1 as MDHEN and CDR2 as SYDVKM. The CDR3 here is CASNQGTPEQYF. The DNA of the CDR3 is TGTGCCAGCAATCAGGGCACGCCCGAGCAGTACTTC.

This clone was counted once. This chain connects TRBV27 to TRBJ2-5; 14 nucleotides agree with TRBD2. V shed 5 bases and J 5 bases; nucleotides not matched to a gene: 7. The CDR3 loop spans 16 amino acids. Germline-derived CDR1 and CDR2 are MNHEY and SMNVEV (reference sequence). CDR3 DNA sequence: TGTGCCAGCAGTAGGGGGACTAGCGGGGGTTTCGAGACCCAGTACTTC. Encoded protein: CASSRGTSGGFETQYF.

The V call is TRBV2, the J call TRBJ2-7; D unclear. The CDR3 is 14 amino acids. Germline V lookup: CDR1 SNHLY, CDR2 FYNNEI. The V end was cut by 6 bases, the J end by 3 bases, with 15 bases between. CDR3 protein: CASRPNFVSYEQYF. Written as DNA, the CDR3 is TGTGCCAGCAGGCCCAATTTCGTTAGCTACGAGCAGTACTTC.

The chain links TRBV2 to TRBJ1-5; D perhaps matches TRBD1 (5 bases). The CDR3 is 14 residues long. The V end was cut by 5 bases, the J end by 7 bases, with 15 bases between. CDR1 and CDR2 (germline): SNHLY, FYNNEI. CDR3 bases: TGTGCCAGCAGTTCGCAGGGAAAGGAACAGCCCCAGCATTTT. Encoded protein: CASSSQGKEQPQHF.

The gene calls are TRBV9 and TRBJ2-2, with TRBD1 as a possible D gene (6 bases). The CDR3 is 14 amino acids. CDR1 is SGDLS and CDR2 is YYNGEE in the germline V gene. The V end was cut by 5 bases, the J end by 2 bases, with 10 bases between. This CDR3 reads CASREGHNTGELFF. DNA for the CDR3: TGTGCCAGCAGAGAGGGACACAACACCGGGGAGCTGTTTTTT.

The gene calls are TRBV28 and TRBJ2-1; D remains unclear. Germline assignment: CDR1 MDHEN and CDR2 SYDVKM. This CDR3 comprises 11 residues. The ends were cut back, 7 bases at V and 3 bases at J, with 4 bases in the middle. Written as DNA, the CDR3 is TGTGCCAGCACCCTCTACAATGAGCAGTTCTTC. Protein sequence: CASTLYNEQFF.

The chain combines TRBV20-1 with TRBJ2-2, with D unclear. Germline V gene sequence: CDR1 DFQATT, CDR2 SNEGSKA (reference sequence). This CDR3 is 11 amino acids long. V lost 3 bases to trimming and J lost 7 bases, with 6 bases between them. CDR3 bases: TGCAGTGCTAGCGGTGGCGGGGAGCTGTTTTTT. This gives the protein CSASGGGELFF.

The chain has TRBV19 and TRBJ2-1; 11 nucleotides agree with TRBD2. Germline-derived CDR1 and CDR2 are LNHDA and SQIVND (reference sequence). Losses at the gene ends were 4 bases for V and 7 bases for J; bases not matched to a gene: 6. The CDR3 totals 15 residues. The CDR3 DNA follows: TGTGCCAGTAGTACCTCCGGGACTAGCGGTAATGAGCAGTTCTTC. This translates into CASSTSGTSGNEQFF.

This rearrangement joins TRBV7-9 to TRBJ1-4, with D uncertain. The CDR3 runs 14 residues. From germline, CDR1 is SEHNR and CDR2 FQNEAQ (reference sequence). V lost 5 bases to trimming and J lost 5 bases, with 12 bases between them. Here the CDR3 reads CASSPTGRNEKLFF. The CDR3 DNA follows: TGTGCCAGCAGCCCGACGGGGAGGAATGAAAAACTGTTTTTT.

The chain is built from TRBV27 and TRBJ1-1; a weak D match, TRBD1 (5 bases). Deletions cut 0 bases from V and 3 bases from J, with 8 bases between. Germline CDR1 is MNHEY and CDR2 is SMNVEV (reference sequence). This CDR3 has 14 residues. The DNA of the CDR3 is TGTGCCAGCAGTTTATCGTTAGGGGACACTGAAGCTTTCTTT. Protein: CASSLSLGDTEAFF.

The chain uses TRBV14 and TRBJ2-7; 7 bases map to TRBD2. Germline trimming cut 6 bases from V and 5 bases from J; bases unmatched to any gene: 10. From germline, CDR1 is SGHDN and CDR2 FVKESK. This CDR3 has 14 amino acids. CDR3 loop: CASRRAGVGNEQYF. DNA for the CDR3: TGTGCCAGCAGGAGGGCGGGAGTAGGTAACGAGCAGTACTTC.

V is TRBV2 and J is TRBJ1-1; D is uncertain. Germline CDR1 is SNHLY and CDR2 is FYNNEI. Trimming pared 3 bases from V and 4 bases from J, leaving 6 bases between. This CDR3 comprises 12 residues. CDR3 nucleotide sequence: TGTGCCAGCAGTGAGGCAGGCACTGAAGCTTTCTTT. It codes for CASSEAGTEAFF.

This sequence joins TRBV6-1 and TRBJ1-2; 9 positions agree with TRBD1. Looked up from germline, CDR1 is MNHNS and CDR2 is SASEGT. The trim removed 8 bases at V and 6 bases at J, leaving 7 bases unmatched. The CDR3 spans 13 residues. The CDR3 protein is CASLGRDRDGYTF. Here the CDR3 DNA reads TGTGCCAGCCTCGGAAGGGACAGGGATGGCTACACCTTC.

The rearrangement joins TRBV19 to TRBJ1-2; D is undetermined. The V gene lost 2 bases and the J gene lost 7 bases, with 14 bases spanning the gap. CDR3 length equals 14 residues. The V gene's germline CDR1 is LNHDA and CDR2 SQIVND (reference sequence). The CDR3 nucleotides read TGTGCCAGTAGTATATTGAGGGAGACGAGTGGCTACACCTTC. Its translation is CASSILRETSGYTF.